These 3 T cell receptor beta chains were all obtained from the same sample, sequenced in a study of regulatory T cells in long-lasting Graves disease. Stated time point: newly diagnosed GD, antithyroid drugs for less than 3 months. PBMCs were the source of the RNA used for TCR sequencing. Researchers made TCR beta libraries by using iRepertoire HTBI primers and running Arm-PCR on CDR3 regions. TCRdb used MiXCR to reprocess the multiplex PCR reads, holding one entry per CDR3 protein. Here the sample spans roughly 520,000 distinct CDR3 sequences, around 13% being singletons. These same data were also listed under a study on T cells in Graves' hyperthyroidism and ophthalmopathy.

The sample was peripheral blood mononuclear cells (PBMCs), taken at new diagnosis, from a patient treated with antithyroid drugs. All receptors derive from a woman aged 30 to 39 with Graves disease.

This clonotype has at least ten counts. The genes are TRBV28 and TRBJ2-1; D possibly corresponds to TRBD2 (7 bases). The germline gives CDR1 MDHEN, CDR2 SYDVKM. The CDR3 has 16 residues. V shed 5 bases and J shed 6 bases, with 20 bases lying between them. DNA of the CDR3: TGTGCCAGCAGTGGGGGAGGGGGGGTTATAGTCAATGAGCAGTTCTTC. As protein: CASSGGGGVIVNEQFF. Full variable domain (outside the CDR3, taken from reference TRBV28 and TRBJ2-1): DVKVTQSSRYLVKRTGEKVFLECVQDMDHENMFWYRQDPGLGLRLIYFSYDVKMKEKGDIPEGYSVSREKKERFSLILESASTNQTSMYLCASSGGGGVIVNEQFFGPGTRLTVL.

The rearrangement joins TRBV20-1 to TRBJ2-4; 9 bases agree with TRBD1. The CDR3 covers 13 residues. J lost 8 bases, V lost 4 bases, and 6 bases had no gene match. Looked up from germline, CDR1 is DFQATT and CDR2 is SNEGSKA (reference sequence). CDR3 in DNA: TGCAGTGCTAAGACAGGGGGTTTGTACATTCAGTACTTC. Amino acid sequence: CSAKTGGLYIQYF.

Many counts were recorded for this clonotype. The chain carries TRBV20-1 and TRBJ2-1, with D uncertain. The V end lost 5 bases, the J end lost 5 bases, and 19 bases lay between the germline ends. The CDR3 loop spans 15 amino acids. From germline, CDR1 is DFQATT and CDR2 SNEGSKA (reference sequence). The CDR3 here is CSALTRRAYNNEQFF. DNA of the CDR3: TGCAGTGCTTTAACGAGGCGAGCTTATAACAATGAGCAGTTCTTC.